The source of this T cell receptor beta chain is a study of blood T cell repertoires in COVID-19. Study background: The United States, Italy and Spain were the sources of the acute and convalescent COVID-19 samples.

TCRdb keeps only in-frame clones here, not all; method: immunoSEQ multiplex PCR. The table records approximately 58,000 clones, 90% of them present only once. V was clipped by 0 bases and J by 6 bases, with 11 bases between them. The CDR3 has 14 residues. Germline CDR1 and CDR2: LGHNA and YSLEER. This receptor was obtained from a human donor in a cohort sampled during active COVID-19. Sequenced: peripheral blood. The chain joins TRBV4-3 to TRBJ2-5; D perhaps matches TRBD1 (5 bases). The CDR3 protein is CASSQDPAGKTQYF. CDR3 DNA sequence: TGCGCCAGCAGCCAAGATCCGGCAGGGAAGACCCAGTACTTC.